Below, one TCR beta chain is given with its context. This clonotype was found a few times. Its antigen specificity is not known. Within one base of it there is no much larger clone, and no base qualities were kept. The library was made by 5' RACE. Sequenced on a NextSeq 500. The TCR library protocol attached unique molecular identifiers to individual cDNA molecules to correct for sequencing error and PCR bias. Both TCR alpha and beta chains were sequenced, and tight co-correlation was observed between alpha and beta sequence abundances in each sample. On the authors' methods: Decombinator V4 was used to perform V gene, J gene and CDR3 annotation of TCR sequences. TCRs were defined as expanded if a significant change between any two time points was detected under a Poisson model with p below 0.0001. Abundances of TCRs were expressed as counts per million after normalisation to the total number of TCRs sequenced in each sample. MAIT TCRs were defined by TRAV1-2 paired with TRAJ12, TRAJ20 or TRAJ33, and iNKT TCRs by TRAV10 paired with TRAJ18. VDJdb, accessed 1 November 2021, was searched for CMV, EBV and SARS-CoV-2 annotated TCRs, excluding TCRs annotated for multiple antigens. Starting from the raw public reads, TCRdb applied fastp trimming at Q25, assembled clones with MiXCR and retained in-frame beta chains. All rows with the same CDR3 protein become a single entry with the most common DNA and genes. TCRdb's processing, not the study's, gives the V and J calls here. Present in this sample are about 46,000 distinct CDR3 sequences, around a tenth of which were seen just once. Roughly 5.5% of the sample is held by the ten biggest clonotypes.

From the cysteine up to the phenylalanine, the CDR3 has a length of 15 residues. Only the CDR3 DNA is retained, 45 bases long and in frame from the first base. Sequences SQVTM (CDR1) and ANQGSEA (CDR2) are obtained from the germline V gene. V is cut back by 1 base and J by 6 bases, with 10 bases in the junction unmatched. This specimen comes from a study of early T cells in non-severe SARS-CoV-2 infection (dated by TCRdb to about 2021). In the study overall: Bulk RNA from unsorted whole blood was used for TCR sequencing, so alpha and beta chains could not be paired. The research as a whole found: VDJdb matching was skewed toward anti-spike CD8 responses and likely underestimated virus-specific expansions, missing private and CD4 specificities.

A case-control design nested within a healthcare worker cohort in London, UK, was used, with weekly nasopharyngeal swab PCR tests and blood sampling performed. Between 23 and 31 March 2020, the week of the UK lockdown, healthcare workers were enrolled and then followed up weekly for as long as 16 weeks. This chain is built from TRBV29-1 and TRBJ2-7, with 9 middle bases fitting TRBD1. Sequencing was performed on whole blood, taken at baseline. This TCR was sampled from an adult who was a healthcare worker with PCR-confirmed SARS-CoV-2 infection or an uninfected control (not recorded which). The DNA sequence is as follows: TGCAGCGTTGAAGGGACAGGGGTAAATTGGGGCGAGCAGTACTTC. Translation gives CSVEGTGVNWGEQYF.